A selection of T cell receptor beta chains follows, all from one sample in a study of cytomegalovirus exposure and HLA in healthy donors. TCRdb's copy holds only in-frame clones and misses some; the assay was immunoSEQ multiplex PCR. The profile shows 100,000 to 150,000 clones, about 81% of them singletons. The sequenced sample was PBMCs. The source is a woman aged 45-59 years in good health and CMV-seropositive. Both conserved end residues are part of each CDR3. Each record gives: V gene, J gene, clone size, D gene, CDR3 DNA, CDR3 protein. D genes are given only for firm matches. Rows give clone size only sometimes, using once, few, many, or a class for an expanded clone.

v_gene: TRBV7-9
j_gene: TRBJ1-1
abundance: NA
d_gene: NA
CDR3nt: TGTGCCAGCAGCCCAACAATGAACACTGAAGCTTTCTTT
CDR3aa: CASSPTMNTEAFF

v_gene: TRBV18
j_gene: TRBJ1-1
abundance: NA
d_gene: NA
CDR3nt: TGTGCCAGCTCACCTTACAGCCGTACCAACACTGAAGCTTTCTTT
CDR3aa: CASSPYSRTNTEAFF

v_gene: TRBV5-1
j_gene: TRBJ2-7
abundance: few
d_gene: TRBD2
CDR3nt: TGCGCCAGCAGCCTTAGGACTAGCGGGACCCAAACTTCCTACGAGCAGTACTTC
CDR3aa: CASSLRTSGTQTSYEQYF

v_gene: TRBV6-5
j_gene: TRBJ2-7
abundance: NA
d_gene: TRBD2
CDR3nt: TGTGCCAGCAGAAAAGCGGGTAGCGGGCCGTACGAGCAGTACTTC
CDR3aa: CASRKAGSGPYEQYF

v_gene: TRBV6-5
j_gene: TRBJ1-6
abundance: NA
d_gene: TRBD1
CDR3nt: TGTGCCAGCAGACTACAGGGGGCTTCGTCACCCCTCCACTTT
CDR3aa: CASRLQGASSPLHF

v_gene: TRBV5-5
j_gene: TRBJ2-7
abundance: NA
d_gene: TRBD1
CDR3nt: TGTGCCAGCAGCCCGATGGACAGGTTAAACTCATTTTACTACGAGCAGTACTTC
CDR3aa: CASSPMDRLNSFYYEQYF

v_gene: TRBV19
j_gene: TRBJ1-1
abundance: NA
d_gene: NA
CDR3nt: TGTGCCAGTAGTATAGTTCCGGGAATGAACACTGAAGCTTTCTTT
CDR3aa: CASSIVPGMNTEAFF

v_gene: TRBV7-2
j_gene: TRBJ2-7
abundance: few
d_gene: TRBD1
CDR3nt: TGTGCCAGCAGCCTACAGGGGCGGGACGAGCAGTACTTC
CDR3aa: CASSLQGRDEQYF

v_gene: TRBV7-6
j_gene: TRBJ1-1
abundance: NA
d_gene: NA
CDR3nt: TGTGCCAGCAGCTCTCAGGGGATGAACACTGAAGCTTTCTTT
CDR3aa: CASSSQGMNTEAFF

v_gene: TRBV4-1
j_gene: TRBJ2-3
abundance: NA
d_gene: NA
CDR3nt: TGCGCCAGCAGCCAAGATTCCCTACGTATTCGGAGGAGGAGGACAGATACGCAGTATTTT
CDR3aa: CASSQDSLRIRRRRTDTQYF

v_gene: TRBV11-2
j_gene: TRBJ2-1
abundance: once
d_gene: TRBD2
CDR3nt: TGTGCCAGCAGCCCTACTGGACTAGCGGGATATGAGCAGTTCTTC
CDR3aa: CASSPTGLAGYEQFF

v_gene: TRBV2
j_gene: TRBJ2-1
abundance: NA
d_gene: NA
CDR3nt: TGTGCCAGCAGTGAACAGGGTAGCTCCTACAATGAGCAGTTCTTC
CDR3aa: CASSEQGSSYNEQFF

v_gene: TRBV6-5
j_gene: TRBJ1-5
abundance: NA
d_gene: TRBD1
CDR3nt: TGTGCCAGCAGTCCCCGACAGGGGAGCAATCAGCCCCAGCATTTT
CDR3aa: CASSPRQGSNQPQHF

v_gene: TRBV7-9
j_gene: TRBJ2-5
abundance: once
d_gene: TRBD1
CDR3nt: TGTGCCAGCAGCTCGGACAGGGGAGGAGAGCAGTACTTC
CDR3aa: CASSSDRGGEQYF

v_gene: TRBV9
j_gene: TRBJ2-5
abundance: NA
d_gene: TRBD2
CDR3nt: TGTGCCAGCAGCGTAGGCGGGGGGACACAAGAGACCCAGTACTTC
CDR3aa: CASSVGGGTQETQYF

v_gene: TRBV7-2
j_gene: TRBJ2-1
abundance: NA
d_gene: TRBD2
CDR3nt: TGTGCCAGCAGCTTACTCGGGGGGTTCACCTACAATGAGCAGTTCTTC
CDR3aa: CASSLLGGFTYNEQFF

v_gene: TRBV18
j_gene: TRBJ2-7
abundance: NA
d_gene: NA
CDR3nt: TGTGCCAGCTCACCACCTAGCGACTACGAGCAGTACTTC
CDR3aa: CASSPPSDYEQYF

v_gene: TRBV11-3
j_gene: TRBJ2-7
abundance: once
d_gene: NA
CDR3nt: TGTGCCAGCAGCTTAACGACAGCCTCCTACGAGCAGTACTTC
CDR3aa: CASSLTTASYEQYF

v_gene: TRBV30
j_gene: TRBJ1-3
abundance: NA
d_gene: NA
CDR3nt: TGTGCCTGGAGTGGTAGGGGGTTAAACACCATATATTTT
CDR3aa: CAWSGRGLNTIYF

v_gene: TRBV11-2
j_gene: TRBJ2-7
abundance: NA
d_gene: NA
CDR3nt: TGCGCCAGTTCGGGGTCTTACGAGCAGTACTTC
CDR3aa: CASSGSYEQYF

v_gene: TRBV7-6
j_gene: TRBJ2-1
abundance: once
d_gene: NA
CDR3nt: TGTGCCAGCAGCTTAGTTCCAGCGGGCAATGAGCAGTTCTTC
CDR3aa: CASSLVPAGNEQFF

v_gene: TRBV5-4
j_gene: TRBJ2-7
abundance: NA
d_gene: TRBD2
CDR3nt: TGTGCCAGCAGCCTGGAGCGGGAGCGGGGAGAGCAGTACTTC
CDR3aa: CASSLERERGEQYF

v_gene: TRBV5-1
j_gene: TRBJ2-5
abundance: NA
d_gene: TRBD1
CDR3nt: TGCGCCAGCACCCGGGACAGGTTGGGAAACGCCCAGTACTTC
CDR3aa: CASTRDRLGNAQYF

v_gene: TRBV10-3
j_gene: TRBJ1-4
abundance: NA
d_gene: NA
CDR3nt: TGTGCCATCAGTGAGTCGGCCCGGGGGACAAAACTGTTTTTT
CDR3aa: CAISESARGTKLFF

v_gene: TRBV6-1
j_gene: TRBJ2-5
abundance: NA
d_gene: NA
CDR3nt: TGTGCCAGCAGTGAGGTAGAGGGCCCGTCTTTGACCCAGTACTTC
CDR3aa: CASSEVEGPSLTQYF

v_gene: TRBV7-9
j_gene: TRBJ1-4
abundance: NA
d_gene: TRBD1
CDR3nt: TGTGCCAGCAGCTCGCGGACAGGGAGTGAAAAACTGTTTTTT
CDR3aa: CASSSRTGSEKLFF

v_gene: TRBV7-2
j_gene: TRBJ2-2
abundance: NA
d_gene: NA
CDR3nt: TGTGCCAGCAGCCTCCTAAGGAGTACCGGGGAGCTGTTTTTT
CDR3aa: CASSLLRSTGELFF

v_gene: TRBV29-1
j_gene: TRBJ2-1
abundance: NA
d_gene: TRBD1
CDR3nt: TGCAGCGTTACTACCCCCCTGGGACAGGCGATCAATGAGCAGTTCTTC
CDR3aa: CSVTTPLGQAINEQFF

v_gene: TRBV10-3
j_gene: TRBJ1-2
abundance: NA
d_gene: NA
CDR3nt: TGTGCCATCCGTGGGGCCTCTAACTATGGCTACACCTTC
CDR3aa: CAIRGASNYGYTF

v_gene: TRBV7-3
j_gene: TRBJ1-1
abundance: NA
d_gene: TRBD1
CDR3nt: TGTGCCAGCAGCATGCCGGGACAGGGGGCTTTCTTT
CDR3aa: CASSMPGQGAFF

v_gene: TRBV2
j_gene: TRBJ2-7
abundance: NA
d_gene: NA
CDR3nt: TGTGCCAGCAGTGAGGAACAGGCTACTTCCTACGAGCAGTACTTC
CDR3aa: CASSEEQATSYEQYF

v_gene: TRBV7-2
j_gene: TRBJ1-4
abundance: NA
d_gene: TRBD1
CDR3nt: TGTGCCAGCAGCTTGACAGGGAGAGGTGAAAAACTGTTTTTT
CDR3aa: CASSLTGRGEKLFF

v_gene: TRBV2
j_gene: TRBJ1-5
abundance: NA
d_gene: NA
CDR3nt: TGTGCCAGCCAGGGATACCGTCAGCCCCAGCATTTT
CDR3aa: CASQGYRQPQHF

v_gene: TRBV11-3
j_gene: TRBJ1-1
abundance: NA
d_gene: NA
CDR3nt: TGTGCCAGCAGCCCCGGAGGAGTAGGGAACACTGAAGCTTTCTTT
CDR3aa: CASSPGGVGNTEAFF

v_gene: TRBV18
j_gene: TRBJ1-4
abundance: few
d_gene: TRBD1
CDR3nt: TGTGCCAGCTCATCCCGGGACAGTGAAAAACTGTTTTTT
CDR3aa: CASSSRDSEKLFF

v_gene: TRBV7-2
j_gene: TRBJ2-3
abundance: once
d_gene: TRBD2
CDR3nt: TGTGCCAGCAGCCTCCGACTAGCGGGGGGAACAGATACGCAGTATTTT
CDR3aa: CASSLRLAGGTDTQYF

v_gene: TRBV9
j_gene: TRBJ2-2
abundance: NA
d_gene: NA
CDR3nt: TGTGCCAGCAGCCTTGGAGGGGCGGACACCGGGGAGCTGTTTTTT
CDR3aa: CASSLGGADTGELFF

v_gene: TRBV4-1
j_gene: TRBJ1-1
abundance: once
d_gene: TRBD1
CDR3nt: TGCGCCAGCAGCCCCGACAGGGTTGAGGATGAAGCTTTCTTT
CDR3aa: CASSPDRVEDEAFF

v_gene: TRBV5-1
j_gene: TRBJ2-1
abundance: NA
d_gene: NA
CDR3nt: TGCGCCAGCAGCTTGTTTGGGGCAGGATCCGGAAATGAGCAGTTCTTC
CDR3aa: CASSLFGAGSGNEQFF

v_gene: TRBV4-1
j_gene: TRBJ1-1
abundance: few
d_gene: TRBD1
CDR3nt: TGCGCCAGCAGCCGAAGACAGGGGACTGAAGCTTTCTTT
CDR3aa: CASSRRQGTEAFF

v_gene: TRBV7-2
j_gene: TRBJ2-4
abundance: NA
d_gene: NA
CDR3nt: TGTGCCAGCAGCCCCCGTACAGGGAGGGGAGCCAAAAACATTCAGTACTTC
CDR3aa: CASSPRTGRGAKNIQYF

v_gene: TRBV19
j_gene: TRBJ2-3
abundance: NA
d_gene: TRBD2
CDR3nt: TGTGCCAGTAGTATGAGAAAGGGGCTAGCGGGAGATACGCAGTATTTT
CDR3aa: CASSMRKGLAGDTQYF

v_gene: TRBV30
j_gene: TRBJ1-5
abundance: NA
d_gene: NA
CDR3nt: TGTGCCTGGAGCGTCACGGGGGGCAATCAGCCCCAGCATTTT
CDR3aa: CAWSVTGGNQPQHF

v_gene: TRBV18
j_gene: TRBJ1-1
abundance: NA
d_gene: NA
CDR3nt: TGTGCCAGCTCACCACCAAGTAAAGGGGACACTGAAGCTTTCTTT
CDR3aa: CASSPPSKGDTEAFF

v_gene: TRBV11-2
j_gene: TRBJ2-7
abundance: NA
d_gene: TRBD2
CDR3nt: TGTGCCAGCAGCTTTACTAGCGGGAGCTTCGAGCAGTACTTC
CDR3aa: CASSFTSGSFEQYF

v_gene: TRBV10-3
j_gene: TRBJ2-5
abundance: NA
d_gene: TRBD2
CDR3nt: TGTGCCACCAAGTCCCCCCCCGGGACTAGTGAGACCCAGTACTTC
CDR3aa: CATKSPPGTSETQYF